Following are 22 T cell receptor beta chains from one sample sequenced in a study of T cells expressing NK-cell markers. After re-calling the 5' RACE reads, TCRdb lists one entry per CDR3 protein, DNA absent. This sample contains 250,000 or so distinct CDR3 sequences. Material for sequencing was blood T cells: a sorted CD56 or NKG2C T cell subset, CD4+ or CD8+ T cells, or bulk PBMC T cells (not recorded which). The receptors derive from a woman between 18 and 69 years old in good health.

The chain carries TRBV6-4 and TRBJ2-1. This CDR3 region has 14 residues. Germline-derived CDR1 and CDR2 are MRHNA and SNTAGT. CDR3 amino acids: CASSEESWDNEQFF.

The V and J genes are TRBV12-3 or TRBV12-4 and TRBJ2-2. The CDR3 sequence is 12 residues long. The CDR3 region is CASRKGNGELFF.

This sequence joins TRBV15 and TRBJ1-5; TCRdb's D call, TRBD1, is unchecked because there is no DNA. CDR1 is LNHNV and CDR2 is YYDKDF in the germline V gene (reference sequence). The CDR3 runs 16 residues. CDR3 protein: CATSRDPTESNQPQHF. The complete variable domain, with remaining parts taken from reference TRBV15 and TRBJ1-5, reads DAMVIQNPRYQVTQFGKPVTLSCSQTLNHNVMYWYQQKSSQAPKLLFHYYDKDFNNEADTPDNFQSRRPNTSFCFLDIRSPGLGDTAMYLCATSRDPTESNQPQHFGDGTRLSIL.

This chain uses TRBV20-1 with TRBJ2-7; TCRdb's D call of TRBD2 is untestable without DNA. CDR3 length: 14 amino acids. Germline lookup yields CDR1 DFQATT and CDR2 SNEGSKA (reference sequence). CDR3 protein: CSADRGLNSYEQYF.

V gene TRBV3-1 combines with J gene TRBJ2-3; lacking DNA, the TRBD2 call made by TCRdb goes unchecked. The CDR3 contains 15 residues. Germline values: CDR1 LGHDT, CDR2 YNNKEL (reference sequence). The CDR3 loop is CASSQRLAGADTQYF.

V gene TRBV11-2 combines with J gene TRBJ2-1. Germline V gives CDR1 SGHAT, CDR2 FQNNGV. CDR3 length equals 12 residues. This CDR3 reads CASSSGTQTQFF.

V usage is TRBV18 and J usage is TRBJ1-5. CDR1 is KGHSH, CDR2 LQKENI, per germline. The CDR3 loop spans 15 amino acids. Here the CDR3 reads CASSQTSDSNQPQHF. The full variable domain, rest sourced from reference TRBV18 and TRBJ1-5, is NAGVMQNPRHLVRRRGQEARLRCSPMKGHSHVYWYRQLPEEGLKFMVYLQKENIIDESGMPKERFSAEFPKEGPSILRIQQVVRGDSAAYFCASSQTSDSNQPQHFGDGTRLSIL.

V gene TRBV12-3 or TRBV12-4 combines with J gene TRBJ2-1. There are 13 residues in the CDR3. CDR3 sequence reads: CASSLARIIEQFF.

This chain uses TRBV27 with TRBJ2-7; TCRdb lists TRBD1, though no DNA is available to test this call. This CDR3 spans 15 amino acids. Germline assignment: CDR1 MNHEY and CDR2 SMNVEV (reference sequence). This chain's CDR3 is CASSPHGGTPYEQYF.

V gene TRBV3-1 combines with J gene TRBJ2-5; TCRdb's D gene call, TRBD1, goes unchecked for lack of DNA. Per the germline V gene, CDR1 is LGHDT and CDR2 is YNNKEL (reference sequence). The CDR3 contains 14 residues. CDR3 sequence: CASSLGLGQETQYF.

The chain employs TRBV7-9 and TRBJ1-2. Germline V gene data show CDR1 as SEHNR and CDR2 as FQNEAQ (reference sequence). The CDR3 is made up of 15 amino acids. This CDR3 is CASSHESAGFYGYTF.

The chain combines TRBV27 with TRBJ2-2; TCRdb reports TRBD2, a call that lacks DNA to check it against. CDR3 length: 17 residues. CDR1 and CDR2 (germline): MNHEY, SMNVEV (reference sequence). The CDR3 sequence: CASSLRPEGRNTGELFF.

This chain links TRBV4-3 with TRBJ1-1. Germline V CDR1 and CDR2: LGHNA, YSLEER. The CDR3 covers 16 residues. The CDR3 reads CASSQEVTAGYTEAFF.

V is TRBV28 and J is TRBJ2-7; TCRdb calls TRBD1, which cannot be checked without DNA. Germline values: CDR1 MDHEN, CDR2 SYDVKM. The CDR3 is made up of 15 amino acids. CDR3 sequence: CASSSPGQGAYEQYF.

The J gene is TRBJ1-6, the V gene TRBV25-1; checking the TCRdb D call of TRBD1 is not possible without DNA. Germline CDR1 MGHDK, CDR2 SYGVNS. This CDR3 has 14 amino acids. CDR3 amino acids: CASSATGGDSPLHF. Full variable domain (remainder filled in from reference TRBV25-1 and TRBJ1-6): EADIYQTPRYLVIGTGKKITLECSQTMGHDKMYWYQQDPGMELHLIHYSYGVNSTEKGDLSSESTVSRIRTEHFPLTLESARPSHTSQYLCASSATGGDSPLHFGNGTRLTVT.

J is TRBJ2-7 and V is TRBV2; TCRdb's D gene call, TRBD2, goes unchecked for lack of DNA. In germline, CDR1 is SNHLY, CDR2 FYNNEI. The CDR3 extends over 15 amino acids. CDR3: CASSEGRLARNEQYF.

The V and J genes are TRBV6-2 or TRBV6-3 and TRBJ2-1; there is no DNA to check the TCRdb D call of TRBD1. From germline, CDR1 is MNHEY and CDR2 SVGEGT. The CDR3 is 15 residues long. The CDR3 loop reads CASRAAPLDSKEQFF.

The chain is built from TRBV7-2 and TRBJ1-1; the D gene TCRdb calls, TRBD1, cannot be checked with no DNA. The CDR3 has 14 amino acids. CDR1 is SGHTA, CDR2 FQGNSA, per germline. The CDR3 loop reads CASSWTGTATEAFF.

The chain employs TRBV29-1 and TRBJ1-4; the D call of TRBD1 rests on TCRdb alone, since no DNA is present to check it. Germline V CDR1 and CDR2: SQVTM, ANQGSEA. The CDR3 is made up of 12 amino acids. This CDR3 is CSVVQRDEKLFF.

The chain links TRBV6-2 or TRBV6-3 to TRBJ2-7; lacking DNA, the TRBD2 call made by TCRdb goes unchecked. This CDR3 has 16 amino acids. Germline V gene lookup returns CDR1 MNHEY and CDR2 SVGEGT. The CDR3 sequence is CASSYGTSGSSYEQYF.

The CDR3 loop reads CASDRGLLSSYNSPLHF. This chain joins TRBV6-1 and TRBJ1-6. CDR3 length: 17 residues. Germline CDR1 and CDR2: MNHNS and SASEGT.

The V gene is TRBV6-2 or TRBV6-3, the J gene TRBJ2-1; TCRdb's D gene call, TRBD1, goes unchecked for lack of DNA. Germline CDR1 reads MNHEY; CDR2 reads SVGEGT. The CDR3 consists of 13 residues. This CDR3 is CASIQGSHNEQFF.